These T cell receptor beta chains were read from a single sample in a study of T cell repertoires in cytomegalovirus infection. TCRdb recomputed calls from the reads with MiXCR, one row per CDR3 protein. The data hold about 830,000 distinct CDR3 sequences, with approximately 32% observed a single time. These receptors' antigens are unknown. The sample here was cultured CD8+ T cells from PBMCs, taken from culture after CMV antigen stimulation. The receptors were sampled from a human donor in good health (CMV status not recorded). Some clones in this sample may be carry-over from other donors' samples. The CDR3 runs from the conserved cysteine through the conserved F or W. D genes are given only for firm matches. Rows may omit the clone size; those that give it use once, few, many or a size class.

J gene: TRBJ2-3
V gene: TRBV7-2
clone size: few
D gene: TRBD1
CDR3 protein: CASSQDRVPDTQYF
CDR3 DNA: TGTGCCAGCAGCCAGGACAGGGTTCCAGATACGCAGTATTTT

J gene: TRBJ2-2
V gene: TRBV5-6
clone size: few
D gene: .
CDR3 protein: CASSLRVGTGELFF
CDR3 DNA: TGTGCCAGCAGCTTGCGGGTTGGCACCGGGGAGCTGTTTTTT

J gene: TRBJ2-5
V gene: TRBV6-2/TRBV6-3
clone size: .
D gene: .
CDR3 protein: CASSPTKRQETQYF
CDR3 DNA: TGTGCCAGCAGTCCTACAAAGAGGCAAGAGACCCAGTACTTC

J gene: TRBJ1-5
V gene: TRBV20-1
clone size: .
D gene: .
CDR3 protein: CSARLERGSNQPQHF
CDR3 DNA: TGCAGTGCTAGGCTGGAGAGAGGGTCCAATCAGCCCCAGCATTTT

J gene: TRBJ1-6
V gene: TRBV7-8
clone size: few
D gene: TRBD1
CDR3 protein: CASSYRGRNSPLHF
CDR3 DNA: TGTGCCAGCAGCTACAGGGGGCGTAATTCACCCCTCCACTTT

J gene: TRBJ2-7
V gene: TRBV7-6
clone size: .
D gene: .
CDR3 protein: CASSSGGVNEQYF
CDR3 DNA: TGTGCCAGCAGCTCGGGCGGCGTTAACGAGCAGTACTTC

J gene: TRBJ1-2
V gene: TRBV2
clone size: .
D gene: .
CDR3 protein: CASIPDGGYTF
CDR3 DNA: TGTGCCAGCATACCTGACGGGGGCTACACCTTC

J gene: TRBJ1-4
V gene: TRBV6-1
clone size: few
D gene: .
CDR3 protein: CASSSYNRATNEKLFF
CDR3 DNA: TGTGCCAGCAGCTCATACAACAGGGCAACTAATGAAAAACTGTTTTTT

J gene: TRBJ2-7
V gene: TRBV2
clone size: few
D gene: TRBD1
CDR3 protein: CASSADRGIYEQYF
CDR3 DNA: TGTGCCAGCAGTGCGGACAGGGGTATCTACGAGCAGTACTTC

J gene: TRBJ1-2
V gene: TRBV20-1
clone size: .
D gene: .
CDR3 protein: CSADIDSYYGYTF
CDR3 DNA: TGCAGTGCAGACATTGACAGCTACTATGGCTACACCTTC

J gene: TRBJ1-2
V gene: TRBV7-2
clone size: .
D gene: .
CDR3 protein: CASSLEPTYYGYTF
CDR3 DNA: TGTGCCAGCAGCTTAGAACCCACTTACTATGGCTACACCTTC

J gene: TRBJ1-6
V gene: TRBV7-9
clone size: .
D gene: .
CDR3 protein: CASSHSDPSSYNSPLHF
CDR3 DNA: TGTGCCAGCAGCCACTCGGACCCGAGCTCCTATAATTCACCCCTCCACTTT

J gene: TRBJ1-1
V gene: TRBV6-5
clone size: many
D gene: .
CDR3 protein: CASSYSRREGETEAFF
CDR3 DNA: TGTGCCAGCAGTTACTCACGTAGGGAGGGCGAGACTGAAGCTTTCTTT

J gene: TRBJ2-1
V gene: TRBV6-1
clone size: few
D gene: .
CDR3 protein: CASSERDSNPYNEQFF
CDR3 DNA: TGTGCCAGCAGTGAACGGGACTCCAACCCCTACAATGAGCAGTTCTTC

J gene: TRBJ1-4
V gene: TRBV19
clone size: few
D gene: .
CDR3 protein: CASSSQEEEKLFF
CDR3 DNA: TGTGCCAGTAGTTCCCAGGAGGAGGAAAAACTGTTTTTT

J gene: TRBJ2-1
V gene: TRBV25-1
clone size: .
D gene: TRBD2
CDR3 protein: CASRGPGLAGASSYNEQFF
CDR3 DNA: TGTGCCAGCAGGGGGCCGGGACTAGCGGGGGCGAGCTCCTACAATGAGCAGTTCTTC

J gene: TRBJ1-6
V gene: TRBV4-1
clone size: .
D gene: .
CDR3 protein: CASSQESEALNSPLHF
CDR3 DNA: TGCGCCAGCAGCCAAGAATCCGAGGCCCTTAATTCACCCCTCCACTTT

J gene: TRBJ2-7
V gene: TRBV7-7
clone size: .
D gene: TRBD2
CDR3 protein: CASSQGRGASYEQYF
CDR3 DNA: TGTGCTAGCAGCCAGGGGCGGGGGGCCTCCTACGAGCAGTACTTC

J gene: TRBJ1-2
V gene: TRBV18
clone size: .
D gene: .
CDR3 protein: CASSFYSSGDGHYGYTF
CDR3 DNA: TGTGCCAGCTCATTCTACTCTTCCGGGGACGGCCACTATGGCTACACCTTC

J gene: TRBJ2-5
V gene: TRBV4-1
clone size: .
D gene: .
CDR3 protein: CASSQDRATDPQETQYF
CDR3 DNA: TGCGCCAGCAGCCAAGATCGCGCGACGGATCCTCAAGAGACCCAGTACTTC

J gene: TRBJ1-5
V gene: TRBV3-1
clone size: .
D gene: .
CDR3 protein: CASPGSNQPQHF
CDR3 DNA: TGTGCCAGCCCCGGTAGCAATCAGCCCCAGCATTTT

J gene: TRBJ2-5
V gene: TRBV24-1
clone size: .
D gene: .
CDR3 protein: CATSPSGDQETQYF
CDR3 DNA: TGTGCCACCAGTCCCTCCGGAGACCAAGAGACCCAGTACTTC

J gene: TRBJ1-2
V gene: TRBV12-3/TRBV12-4
clone size: .
D gene: .
CDR3 protein: CASSAQQAPYGYTF
CDR3 DNA: TGTGCCAGCAGTGCCCAACAGGCCCCCTATGGCTACACCTTC

J gene: TRBJ2-1
V gene: TRBV5-8
clone size: .
D gene: .
CDR3 protein: CASSLGQGLLSYNEQFF
CDR3 DNA: TGTGCCAGCAGTTTAGGCCAGGGACTTCTCTCCTACAATGAGCAGTTCTTC

J gene: TRBJ2-1
V gene: TRBV11-3
clone size: .
D gene: .
CDR3 protein: CASSFTHNEQFF
CDR3 DNA: TGTGCCAGCAGCTTCACTCACAATGAGCAGTTCTTC

J gene: TRBJ1-2
V gene: TRBV25-1
clone size: .
D gene: .
CDR3 protein: CASSELKETDRFYGYTF
CDR3 DNA: TGTGCCAGCAGTGAATTGAAGGAGACAGACAGGTTCTATGGCTACACCTTC

J gene: TRBJ1-5
V gene: TRBV18
clone size: .
D gene: .
CDR3 protein: CASSPDSDSNQPQHF
CDR3 DNA: TGTGCCAGCTCACCCGACAGTGATAGCAATCAGCCCCAGCATTTT

J gene: TRBJ2-2
V gene: TRBV15
clone size: .
D gene: TRBD1
CDR3 protein: CATPRLQGANTGELFF
CDR3 DNA: TGTGCCACCCCTCGATTACAGGGGGCCAACACCGGGGAGCTGTTTTTT

J gene: TRBJ2-4
V gene: TRBV11-2
clone size: few
D gene: .
CDR3 protein: CASTDFILTAKNIQYF
CDR3 DNA: TGTGCCAGCACCGATTTTATTTTGACAGCCAAAAACATTCAGTACTTC

J gene: TRBJ1-5
V gene: TRBV4-1
clone size: .
D gene: TRBD1
CDR3 protein: CASSIQGASNQPQHF
CDR3 DNA: TGCGCCAGCAGCATCCAGGGGGCTAGCAATCAGCCCCAGCATTTT

J gene: TRBJ2-3
V gene: TRBV27
clone size: .
D gene: .
CDR3 protein: CASRTYREGTDTQYF
CDR3 DNA: TGTGCCAGCAGGACGTACAGGGAGGGCACAGATACGCAGTATTTT

J gene: TRBJ1-2
V gene: TRBV27
clone size: .
D gene: TRBD1
CDR3 protein: CASSWDSRADGYTF
CDR3 DNA: TGTGCCAGCAGTTGGGACAGTCGGGCGGATGGCTACACCTTC

J gene: TRBJ1-2
V gene: TRBV27
clone size: .
D gene: .
CDR3 protein: CASSHGPRYGYTF
CDR3 DNA: TGTGCCAGCAGTCACGGACCTAGGTATGGCTACACCTTC

J gene: TRBJ1-2
V gene: TRBV27
clone size: few
D gene: .
CDR3 protein: CASSLGNRDGYTF
CDR3 DNA: TGTGCCAGCAGTTTAGGGAACAGGGATGGCTACACCTTC

J gene: TRBJ2-2
V gene: TRBV12-3/TRBV12-4
clone size: .
D gene: .
CDR3 protein: CASSLGGLGTGELFF
CDR3 DNA: TGTGCCAGCAGTTTAGGGGGGCTAGGCACCGGGGAGCTGTTTTTT

J gene: TRBJ2-7
V gene: TRBV9
clone size: .
D gene: TRBD2
CDR3 protein: CASSVAGGTHEQYF
CDR3 DNA: TGTGCCAGCAGCGTAGCGGGGGGGACCCACGAGCAGTACTTC

J gene: TRBJ1-5
V gene: TRBV6-1
clone size: .
D gene: .
CDR3 protein: CPTRDGDRPQHF
CDR3 DNA: TGTCCCACCCGTGACGGTGACCGGCCCCAGCATTTT

J gene: TRBJ1-5
V gene: TRBV20-1
clone size: many
D gene: .
CDR3 protein: CSARDPGGGRQPQHF
CDR3 DNA: TGCAGTGCTAGAGATCCGGGGGGGGGGCGCCAGCCCCAGCATTTT

J gene: TRBJ1-1
V gene: TRBV7-8
clone size: .
D gene: TRBD1
CDR3 protein: CASSRTGEGTEAFF
CDR3 DNA: TGTGCCAGCAGCCGGACAGGGGAAGGCACTGAAGCTTTCTTT

J gene: TRBJ1-1
V gene: TRBV27
clone size: .
D gene: .
CDR3 protein: CASSFESMNTEAFF
CDR3 DNA: TGTGCCAGCAGTTTCGAGTCCATGAACACTGAAGCTTTCTTT

J gene: TRBJ2-1
V gene: TRBV9
clone size: .
D gene: .
CDR3 protein: CASSVPSGLYNEQFF
CDR3 DNA: TGTGCCAGCAGCGTACCCTCGGGACTTTACAATGAGCAGTTCTTC

J gene: TRBJ2-1
V gene: TRBV10-2
clone size: once
D gene: .
CDR3 protein: CASGLVGGNDEQFF
CDR3 DNA: TGCGCCAGCGGCTTAGTGGGGGGAAACGATGAGCAGTTCTTC

J gene: TRBJ1-6
V gene: TRBV3-1
clone size: few
D gene: TRBD1
CDR3 protein: CASSQGAGTENSPLHF
CDR3 DNA: TGTGCCAGCAGCCAGGGAGCCGGGACAGAAAATTCACCCCTCCACTTT

J gene: TRBJ2-7
V gene: TRBV27
clone size: many
D gene: .
CDR3 protein: CASSFWGREQYF
CDR3 DNA: TGTGCCAGCAGTTTTTGGGGGCGAGAGCAGTACTTC

J gene: TRBJ1-3
V gene: TRBV6-6
clone size: few
D gene: .
CDR3 protein: CASSSWEVSGNTIYF
CDR3 DNA: TGTGCCAGCAGTTCCTGGGAAGTCTCTGGAAACACCATATATTTT

J gene: TRBJ2-3
V gene: TRBV28
clone size: .
D gene: TRBD1
CDR3 protein: CASSFWDSGAPSTDTQYF
CDR3 DNA: TGTGCCAGCAGTTTTTGGGACAGTGGGGCACCAAGCACAGATACGCAGTATTTT

J gene: TRBJ1-2
V gene: TRBV7-8
clone size: .
D gene: .
CDR3 protein: CASSLESGFQDGYTF
CDR3 DNA: TGTGCCAGCAGCCTAGAGTCGGGGTTCCAAGACGGCTACACCTTC

J gene: TRBJ1-2
V gene: TRBV7-9
clone size: few
D gene: .
CDR3 protein: CASSSNTNYGYTF
CDR3 DNA: TGTGCCAGCAGCTCCAACACCAACTATGGCTACACCTTC

J gene: TRBJ1-1
V gene: TRBV15
clone size: few
D gene: TRBD1
CDR3 protein: CATSRVGTGFGAFF
CDR3 DNA: TGTGCCACCAGCAGAGTAGGGACAGGGTTTGGAGCTTTCTTT

J gene: TRBJ2-7
V gene: TRBV15
clone size: .
D gene: TRBD1
CDR3 protein: CATSRVRDRSYEQYF
CDR3 DNA: TGTGCCACCAGCAGAGTGAGGGACAGATCCTACGAGCAGTACTTC

J gene: TRBJ2-3
V gene: TRBV13
clone size: .
D gene: .
CDR3 protein: CASSYSLRSADTQYF
CDR3 DNA: TGTGCCAGCAGCTATTCCTTGAGGAGCGCAGATACGCAGTATTTT

J gene: TRBJ2-1
V gene: TRBV6-5
clone size: .
D gene: .
CDR3 protein: CASSYVRAPYNEQFF
CDR3 DNA: TGTGCCAGCAGTTACGTAAGGGCCCCCTACAATGAGCAGTTCTTC

J gene: TRBJ2-2
V gene: TRBV6-5
clone size: .
D gene: .
CDR3 protein: CASSYLQEGTGELFF
CDR3 DNA: TGTGCCAGCAGTTACTTACAGGAGGGGACCGGGGAGCTGTTTTTT

J gene: TRBJ1-2
V gene: TRBV14
clone size: .
D gene: .
CDR3 protein: CVSSRGTYGYTF
CDR3 DNA: TGTGTCAGCAGCCGAGGGACCTATGGCTACACCTTC